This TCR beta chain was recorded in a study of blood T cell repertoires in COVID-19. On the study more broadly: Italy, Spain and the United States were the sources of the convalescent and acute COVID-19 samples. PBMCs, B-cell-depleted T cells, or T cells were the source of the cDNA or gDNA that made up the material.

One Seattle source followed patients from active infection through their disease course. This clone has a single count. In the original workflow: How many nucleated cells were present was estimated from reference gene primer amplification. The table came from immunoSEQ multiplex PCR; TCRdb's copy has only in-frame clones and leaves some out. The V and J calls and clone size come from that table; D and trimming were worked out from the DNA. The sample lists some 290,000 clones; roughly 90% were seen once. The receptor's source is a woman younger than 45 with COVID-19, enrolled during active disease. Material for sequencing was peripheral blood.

CDR3 sequence (DNA): TGTGCCAGCAGTTTACCCCGCCCCGGGGAGCAGTTCTTC. This codes for CASSLPRPGEQFF. The chain employs TRBV28 and TRBJ2-1; D gene ambiguous. Germline CDR1 is MDHEN and CDR2 is SYDVKM. The V and J ends lost 2 bases and 10 bases respectively, with 12 bases between them. This CDR3 has 13 amino acids. Combining the CDR3 with reference TRBV28 and TRBJ2-1 gives the whole variable domain DVKVTQSSRYLVKRTGEKVFLECVQDMDHENMFWYRQDPGLGLRLIYFSYDVKMKEKGDIPEGYSVSREKKERFSLILESASTNQTSMYLCASSLPRPGEQFFGPGTRLTVL.